The T cell receptor beta chain under discussion was sequenced for a study of vaccination and CD4 T cells after COVID-19 (dated by TCRdb to the early 2020s). Looking at the study overall: SARS-CoV-2 positivity had been established in the convalescent patients by nasal swab PCR, and mild disease was recorded in nine of these patients and severe disease in one. In the convalescent cohort there were six males and four females, among whom were two Hispanic individuals, seven Caucasians, two Asians and one multiracial person. Two doses of either the Pfizer-BioNTech BNT162b2 vaccine (n=8) or the Moderna mRNA-1273 vaccine (n=2) were administered to participants. Post-COVID blood samples from convalescent patients were collected a median of roughly 100 days after diagnosis, with a range of 35 to 161 days. Post-vaccine blood samples were taken a median of roughly 75 days after the second vaccine dose, with a range of about 13 to 250 days. For stimulating the cultures, overlapping spike peptide pools were used, derived from SARS-CoV-2 as well as from the common cold coronaviruses HCoV-NL63, HCoV-OC43 and HCoV-229E. In control cultures, a CEFX viral epitope pool was used as positive control, an HIV-1 Nef peptide pool was used as negative control, or no peptide was added. In around 10 COVID-19 convalescent patients and several infection-naive healthy vaccine recipients, researchers compared the spike-specific CD4+ TCR repertoire from before mRNA vaccination with the repertoire from after. Beyond this particular receptor, the publication reports: Among the post-vaccine SARS-CoV-2-reactive clones in convalescent patients, a median around 90% showed up only after vaccination, which suggests vaccine-specific priming. Although the median number of SARS-CoV-2-reactive clonotypes went up from 20 to 25 after infection to 35 to 40 after vaccination, the increase was not significant. In convalescent patients, nearly all vaccine-specific clones (304 of 307) were found to be mono-reactive for SARS-CoV-2 spike rather than cross-reactive with common cold coronaviruses. The number of convalescent patients in the study was relatively small, and the study did not examine early timepoints following natural infection.

The treatment or condition label, as the study defines it: roughly 10-day PBMC culture with coronavirus spike peptide pools or control peptides (ViraFEST assay). The ViraFEST assay was used in the study, in which antigen-specific T cells were expanded with peptide pools and expanded clonotypes were subsequently identified by TCR sequencing. The convalescent patients' positive SARS-CoV-2 PCR tests were from March to December 2020, which was before the Alpha, Beta and Delta variants emerged in the United States. Each well held approximately 2 million PBMCs cultured in IMDM containing about 5% human AB serum and roughly 10 IU/ml IL-2, with 10 ug/ml peptide pools added. Half of the culture medium was replaced with fresh IL-2-containing medium on days 3 and 7. After approximately 11 days of culture, CD4+ T cells were isolated by negative selection with the EasySep CD4+ T cell isolation kit. Ficoll-Paque Plus gradient centrifugation was used to isolate PBMCs from whole blood, and the isolated PBMCs were then either used fresh or cryopreserved at -140C. Triplicate wells were generally used for each culture condition.

Library preparation was by PCR. TCR sequencing of DNA from cultured CD4+ T cells used the Oncomine TCR Beta short-read assay at the Johns Hopkins FTIC core. Genomic DNA was extracted from the cultured CD4+ T cells with the QIAamp micro DNA kit. The Oncomine TCR Beta libraries from cultured CD4+ T cells were pooled using unique dual indexes and then sequenced on an Illumina iSeq 100. The published analysis was carried out like this. Non-productive sequences were removed, and CDR3s not starting with C, not ending with F or W, or shorter than 7 amino acids were discarded. Antigen-specific clonotypes were identified with the MANAFEST web application by comparing peptide-stimulated wells with reference and other culture wells. For a clone to be called positive, the clone needed an FDR below 0.05, an odds ratio above 5, and a productive frequency above 0.1% in at least two of three replicate wells. Clonotypes that were significantly expanded in both SARS-CoV-2 spike wells and at least one common cold coronavirus spike condition were defined as cross-reactive. Similarity between CDR3 sequences was evaluated in R version 3.6.1 using Levenshtein distances (stringdist) and unrooted phylogenetic trees (ape). TCRdb handled the public reads itself, with Q25 trimming in fastp and clone calling in MiXCR, and kept productive beta chains. Records with the same CDR3 protein are collapsed into one entry carrying the most frequent genes and DNA. The V and J calls reflect TCRdb's pipeline rather than the authors' work. This sample is represented by about 6,500 distinct CDR3 sequences; roughly 18% of them were singletons. Roughly 20% of the sample goes to the ten largest clones.

Including the terminal cysteine and phenylalanine, the CDR3 comprises 18 residues. The only DNA kept is the CDR3, 54 bases in frame from the first base. According to the germline V gene (reference sequence), CDR1 reads SEHNR and CDR2 reads FQNEAQ. At the junction V is shortened by 5 bases and J by 0 bases, with 19 bases in between. With regard to this clonotype: Its antigen remains undetermined. Base qualities are not recorded, but no much larger clone differs from it by a single base.

The specimen sequenced was CD4+ T cells from blood, cultured in vitro. The sequence derives from a human donor who had recovered from COVID-19. The V gene is TRBV7-9 and the J gene is TRBJ1-4, with the identity of the D gene unclear. The DNA sequence is given as TGTGCCAGCAGCCCCGAGTTGGGTCACGGTTCAACTAATGAAAAACTGTTTTTT. It is translated as CASSPELGHGSTNEKLFF.